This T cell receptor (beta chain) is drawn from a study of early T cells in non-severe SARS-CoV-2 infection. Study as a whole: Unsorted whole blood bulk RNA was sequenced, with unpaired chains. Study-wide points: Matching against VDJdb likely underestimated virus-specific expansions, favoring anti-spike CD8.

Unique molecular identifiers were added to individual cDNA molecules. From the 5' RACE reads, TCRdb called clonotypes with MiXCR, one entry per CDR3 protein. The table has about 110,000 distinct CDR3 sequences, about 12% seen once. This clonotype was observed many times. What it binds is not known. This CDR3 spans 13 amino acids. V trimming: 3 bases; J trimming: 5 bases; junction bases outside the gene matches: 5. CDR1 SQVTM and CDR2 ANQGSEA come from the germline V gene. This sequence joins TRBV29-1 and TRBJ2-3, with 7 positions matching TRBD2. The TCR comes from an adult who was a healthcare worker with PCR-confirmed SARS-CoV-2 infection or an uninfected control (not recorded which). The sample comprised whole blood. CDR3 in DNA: TGCAGCGTTGATCCTGGCGGGGGAGATACGCAGTATTTT. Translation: CSVDPGGGDTQYF.